The present T cell receptor (beta chain) was sequenced within a study of cytomegalovirus exposure and HLA in healthy donors (dated by TCRdb to about 2017). In the study overall: In an earlier analysis of 450 to 750 of the donors, about 270 Gb of sequence data and approximately 120 million unique TCR beta sequences from roughly 200 million T cells were reported. A later genetic analysis used genome-wide SNP genotypes for about three fifths of the roughly 700 donors, treating that subset as a discovery cohort. The T cell repertoires of 666 subjects were profiled by immunosequencing and related to cytomegalovirus serostatus. The study was designed to test whether signatures of past pathogen exposure could be identified by cataloging public T cell receptors. Of the roughly 390 genotyped donors, less than 90% were placed in the genetic ancestry cluster associated with self-reported Caucasian donors. Typing coverage varied by locus: roughly 629-630 donors for A, B, C, DRB1 and DQB1; more than 500 for DQA1; over 600 for DPA1; approximately 490 for DPB1. Across roughly 420 genotyped donors of the cohort, an average of 235,054 unique TCR beta nucleotide sequences per donor were sequenced, and roughly 18% of those sequences were non-productive. Donor age, sex, ethnicity and CMV serostatus were collected together with the repertoire data. A separate validation cohort of 100 to 150 different subjects was used in addition to the approximately 700-subject first cohort. All discovery cohort repertoires had been generated on a single sequencing platform. To study patterns of TCR occurrence, a later analysis re-analyzed previously published TCR beta repertoires from hundreds of donors and added high-resolution HLA genotyping. To decide whether each TCR beta V gene segment behaved as functional or pseudogenic, an earlier analysis of nearly 600 of the donors relied on high-throughput TCR beta sequencing. To predict cytomegalovirus infection status, the study combined high-throughput TCR immunosequencing, statistical association of individual TCRs with disease status, and machine learning. Rather than drawing on any new phenotypic data, the later analysis identified candidate immune exposures from TCR beta sequences and the way those sequences occurred across donors. HLA typing included class I and class II loci at four-digit resolution. About 280 gigabases of sequencing data and around 88 million unique TCR sequences made up an early release that covered over 550 HLA-typed donors. Because of strong linkage in the cohort, a handful of DR-DQ haplotypes were treated as single units for association and clustering. What the study reported, not specific to this receptor: An association between a missense DCLRE1C variant and V-gene and J-gene trimming of TCR beta chains was found in a later genetic analysis and replicated in an independent cohort. In both the original and validation cohorts, the classifier was reported to diagnose cytomegalovirus status with high specificity and sensitivity. Because HLA typing was missing for some donors at each locus, association tests included only the typed subset. A cluster of highly shared sequence variants was judged likely to represent a technical artifact of the sequencing pipeline. Most TCR sequences were observed very rarely across donors, whereas some public TCRs were present in many individuals. In a later analysis, most CMV-associated TCR beta chains were found to appear HLA-restricted, with HLA associations seemingly driven largely by CMV exposure. In a later analysis, TCR association rates were found to vary across HLA loci, with the most associated TCRs seen for DRB1 alleles and the fewest for HLA-C alleles. Assigning TCR associations to individual alleles was difficult when HLA alleles, especially DR and DQ, strongly co-occurred. In vitro tests confirmed that a few of the cytomegalovirus-associated TCR beta chains recognize cytomegalovirus antigens. A further reported finding was that TCR beta sequences accurately predicted the HLA-A and HLA-B alleles for most subjects in the first cohort. At a false discovery rate of 0.05, a later analysis linked about 16,000 TCR beta sequences to specific HLA alleles. A later analysis found that HLA-associated TCR beta chains were more clonally expanded and had lower generation probabilities than equally common non-associated chains. It was suggested by the authors that the approach could potentially be generalized to other disease states and immunological phenotypes. In a later analysis, several top co-occurrence clusters were reported to appear linked to parvovirus B19, influenza, CMV and Epstein-Barr virus. The study gave a list of 150 to 200 TCR beta chains associated with cytomegalovirus. In an earlier analysis of 587 of the donors, most TCR beta V segments appeared in productive rearrangements about 87% or about 30% of the time, broadly matching IMGT annotations. Immune exposure information for the cohort was limited to CMV serostatus. Compared with the approximately 700-donor mean, donors in an Asian-associated ancestry cluster had fewer N-insertions in productive TCRs, according to a later genetic analysis. Correlated functional status among segregating V segments might reflect linkage disequilibrium, but an unknown experimental factor could not be ruled out. Presence/absence analyses assumed roughly uniform sequencing depth across donors, an assumption that may not hold. In this cohort, only TCR beta chains were sequenced, and detectable features were limited by the absence of alpha or paired-chain data. Because counts were too low, roughly 16 rarely observed V segments, including chromosome 9 orphons, were excluded from the earlier analysis of 587 of the donors.

This clone has just a few counts. Its antigen remains unidentified. Base qualities are not at hand, and no much larger clone is one base apart. In total, about 650 healthy bone marrow donors made up the cohort. Cohort members were all nominally healthy when sampled, although unrecorded immune exposures were likely present. The donor was CMV seronegative and belonged to the group of 350 to 400 seronegative cohort members. A peripheral blood sample was collected from each donor, and TCR beta sequencing was performed on peripheral blood mononuclear cells. Genomic DNA was extracted from the blood cell samples with the Qiagen DNeasy Blood Extraction Kit. Receptor amplification or capture employed the immunoSEQ multiplex PCR assay. For the multiplex PCR, a mixture combining 60 forward primers for TCR Vbeta segments and 13 reverse primers for TCR Jbeta segments was used. The CDR3 region of rearranged TCR beta genes was amplified from genomic DNA with a multiplex PCR assay. The amplified TCR beta libraries were sequenced on the Illumina HiSeq System as 87-base-pair reads. The paper's data handling went like this. In a later analysis, tens of millions of unique TCR beta chains were counted across the roughly 610 repertoires, and roughly 10 million of these chains were shared by at least two donors. Raw reads were error-corrected and collapsed into unique sequences with a nearest-neighbor algorithm that merged closely related sequences to remove PCR and sequencing errors. To assign V, D and J gene segments, CDR3 sequences were aligned to IMGT reference sequences. Each retained sequence needed at least a six-nucleotide match to both a V gene segment and a J gene segment. Rearrangements were called productive when the CDR3 lacked stop codons and stayed in frame with V and J; all others were non-productive. Following IMGT convention, CDR3 was defined as the stretch from the second conserved V-encoded cysteine up to the conserved J-encoded phenylalanine. The earlier analysis of 550 to 650 of the donors excluded any sequence lacking an unambiguous match to a single V gene segment. An earlier analysis of 550 to 650 of the donors classified V segments as functional when productive rearrangements were above 56.7% and as segregating when the standard deviation between donors was above 5%. A statistical classification framework was built to diagnose cytomegalovirus status from the catalog of TCR beta chain sequences. V and J gene assignment, in a later analysis, came from comparing TCR nucleotide sequences with IMGT/GENE-DB human TR gene sequences. Using the TCRdist pipeline, a later analysis assigned CDR3 sequences along with most-parsimonious VDJ recombination scenarios. A later analysis defined each TCR beta chain by its CDR3 amino acid sequence plus V-gene family, and excluded reads lacking a unique V-gene family. A later analysis removed roughly 590 highly shared, low-generation-probability nucleotide sequences to deal with suspected cross-contamination and a sequencing artifact. In a later analysis, a clonal expansion index for each public chain was calculated from normalized within-repertoire ranks of inferred template counts. In a later analysis, generation probabilities were computed with a VDJ recombination model fitted to out-of-frame rearrangements, and the resulting probabilities were checked against IGoR. In a later analysis, TCR-TCR, TCR-HLA and TCR-CMV co-occurrence was scored with hypergeometric tests, and a repertoire-size bias correction was applied to TCR pairs. In a later analysis, false discovery rates were estimated by permuting HLA or CMV assignments 20 times. In a later analysis, co-occurring TCRs were grouped using DBSCAN, with TCRdist sequence similarity added in when clustering inside HLA-allele-positive subsets. Repertoires with fewer than 30,000 or more than 120,000 public chains, plus five repertoires with anomalous nucleotide sharing, were excluded from co-occurrence clustering. Here the immuneACCESS table is served through TCRdb, limited to in-frame sequences with V and J called. Missing clones are a known gap in these copies; in checked studies unresolved V genes cover under half, and the rest lacks a known reason. D and trimming were read from the DNA, whereas the V and J calls and clone size are those reported in that table. The sample table records about 170,000 clones; 60% to 80% of these occur just once. Of the sample, around 3% is held by the ten largest clones.

The TCR was taken from a female donor in good health and CMV-seronegative. Sequenced material: PBMCs.

The CDR3 protein: CASSSLAGGNNEQFF. The DNA sequence reads TGTGCCAGCAGCTCACTAGCGGGGGGTAACAATGAGCAGTTCTTC. The sequence joins TRBV5-4 to TRBJ2-1; a stretch of 12 junction bases matches TRBD2. Trimming takes 3 bases off V and 5 bases off J; junction bases not matched to a gene: 3. Reading the germline V gene (reference sequence) gives CDR1 SGHNT and CDR2 YYREEE. Including the terminal cysteine and phenylalanine, the CDR3 comprises 15 residues. Only CDR3 DNA is held: 45 bases, read in frame from base 1.